This T cell receptor beta chain was sequenced for a study of cytomegalovirus exposure and HLA in healthy donors. Whole-study results and caveats: Associated with cytomegalovirus, according to the listing, were around 160 TCR beta chains. A later analysis, which compared TCR beta chains of equal frequency, found the HLA-associated ones more clonally expanded. Within an earlier analysis, most TCR beta V segments proved productive either about 87% or about 30% of the time.

In this sample, this clone turned up once. Its cognate antigen is unknown. CDR3 length equals 13 residues. V was shortened by 7 bases and J by 5 bases, with 15 bases between the two germline ends. The germline V gene has CDR1 SGHRS and CDR2 YFSETQ. The study ran its PCR with 60 Vbeta and 13 Jbeta primers. Authors' analysis steps: A follow-up analysis tallied approximately 85 million unique TCR beta chains, approximately 11 million shared. Assay used: immunoSEQ multiplex PCR; TCRdb lists only in-frame clones, some missing. Clone size and V and J calls were adopted from that table, with D and trimming inferred from the DNA. This sample yields 150,000 to 200,000 clones, of which 65% to 85% are seen a single time; 2.5% to 3.5% belongs to the top ten.

The sample comprised PBMCs. The rearrangement joins TRBV5-1 to TRBJ2-5; TRBD2 is a possible D gene (5 bases). The clonotype originates from a woman aged 45-65 years in good health and CMV-seropositive. The CDR3 region is CASAGSPGETQYF. The CDR3 DNA reads as TGCGCCAGCGCGGGCAGTCCCGGGGAGACCCAGTACTTC.